This T cell receptor beta chain is from a study of OX40 agonist ivuxolimab in advanced cancers. In the study overall: Patients undergoing dose escalation presented with hepatocellular carcinoma, melanoma, renal cell or head and neck cancer.

In regard to this clone: What it binds is not known.

Generated by immunoSEQ multiplex PCR, the TCRdb table keeps only in-frame clones and is missing some. Among around 34,000 clones listed, 81% were seen once. Drawing of blood for sampling happened at baseline, at cycle 4 day 1, and at cycle 7 day 1. In germline, CDR1 is SGHRS, CDR2 YFSETQ. The CDR3 is made up of 12 amino acids. Trimming cost V 4 bases and J 6 bases, with 11 bases left between them. Regarding the study as a whole: Among T cells, CD8+ cells averaged more expanded clones than CD4+ cells. Low clonal expansion, among the lowest seen, marked partial responders at 0.1-3.0 mg/kg.

This TCR derives from an adult with an advanced solid tumor such as melanoma, head and neck, liver or kidney cancer. The V call is TRBV5-1, the J call TRBJ2-7; no clear D. This material consisted of CD4+ or CD8+ T cells sorted from blood, taken in a trial of the OX40 agonist ivuxolimab. The CDR3 protein is CASSQRPSEQYF. DNA for the CDR3: TGCGCCAGCAGCCAGAGACCTAGCGAGCAGTACTTC.